The 2 T cell receptor beta chains presented below share a single source sample, sequenced in a study of low-dose radiotherapy and immunotherapy resistance in tumors. TRAV- and TRBV-specific primers primed first-strand cDNA, covering alpha and beta chains. The PCR that amplified TCRs ran for around 20 cycles, relying on a constant-region primer and a V-primer adapter. TCRdb reprocessed the reads with MiXCR, giving one entry per CDR3 protein. Among under 95,000 distinct CDR3 sequences, 18% were seen once, and the ten largest hold roughly 2.8%. Time point here: before trial treatment. The sample in question was PBMCs, obtained before treatment. The source of these receptors is a male donor with prostate cancer.

The table lists this clonotype with many counts. The V gene is TRBV19, the J gene TRBJ2-2, with 7 bases that match TRBD1. V lost 9 bases, J lost 4 bases, and 8 bases stayed unmatched. Germline V gene data show CDR1 as LNHDA and CDR2 as SQIVND (reference sequence). This CDR3 is 14 amino acids long. In DNA form, the CDR3 reads TGTGCCAGGAGTGACAGGGTGGCCACCGGGGAGCTGTTTTTT. It yields the protein CARSDRVATGELFF.

The sample holds many counts of this clonotype. This sequence joins TRBV20-1 and TRBJ2-3; TRBD2 matches at 8 bases. V lost 6 bases and J lost 4; bases outside the gene matches: 6. The CDR3 extends over 13 amino acids. Per germline, CDR1 DFQATT and CDR2 SNEGSKA (reference sequence). The CDR3 protein is CSAGGADADTQYF. CDR3 coding DNA: TGCAGTGCCGGGGGGGCCGATGCAGATACGCAGTATTTT.